The T cell receptor (beta chain) under discussion was sequenced for a study of blood T cell repertoires in COVID-19. As for the study in general: The study drew acute and convalescent COVID-19 samples from the United States, Italy and Spain.

As handled by the study authors: From reference gene primer amplification, estimates of nucleated cell counts were derived. Generated by immunoSEQ multiplex PCR, the TCRdb table keeps only in-frame clones and is missing some. The DNA was the basis for D and trimming; V, J and clone size are from that table. In the table there are about 250,000 clones, roughly 80% of which are singletons. Germline V CDR1 and CDR2: MNHEY, SVGAGI. This CDR3 contains 15 residues. Trimming cost V 7 bases and J 0 bases; bases outside gene matches: 5. The genes are TRBV6-5 and TRBJ2-7, with 11 bases identical to TRBD2. The material sequenced was PBMCs or T cells enriched from blood (not recorded which). This receptor was obtained from a man in his forties who had been exposed to COVID-19. The CDR3 is CASNTLAGVSYEQYF. CDR3 nucleotide sequence: TGTGCCAGCAACACACTAGCGGGAGTCTCCTACGAGCAGTACTTC.